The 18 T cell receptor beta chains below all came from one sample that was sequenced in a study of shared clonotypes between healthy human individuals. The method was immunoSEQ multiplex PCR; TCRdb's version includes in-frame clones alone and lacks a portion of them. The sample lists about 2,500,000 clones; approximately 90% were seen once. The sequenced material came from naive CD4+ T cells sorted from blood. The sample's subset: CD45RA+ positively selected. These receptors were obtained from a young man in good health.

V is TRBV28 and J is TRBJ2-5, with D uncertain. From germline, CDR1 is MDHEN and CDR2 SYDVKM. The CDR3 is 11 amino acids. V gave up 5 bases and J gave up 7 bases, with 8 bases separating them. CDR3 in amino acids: CASSSLGTQYF. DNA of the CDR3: TGTGCCAGCAGTAGTCTTGGGACCCAGTACTTC.

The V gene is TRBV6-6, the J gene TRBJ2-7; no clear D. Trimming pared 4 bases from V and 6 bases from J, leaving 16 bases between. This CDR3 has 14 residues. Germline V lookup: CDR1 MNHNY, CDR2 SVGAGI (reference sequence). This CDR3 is CASSSRPGVSEQYF. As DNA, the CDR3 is TGTGCCAGCAGTTCGAGACCGGGCGTCTCCGAGCAGTACTTC.

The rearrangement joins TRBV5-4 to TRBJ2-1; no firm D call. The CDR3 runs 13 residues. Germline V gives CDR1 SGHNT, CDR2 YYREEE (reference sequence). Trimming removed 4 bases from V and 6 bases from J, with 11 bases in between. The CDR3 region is CASSPTPRNEQFF. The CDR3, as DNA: TGTGCCAGCAGCCCCACCCCCCGCAATGAGCAGTTCTTC. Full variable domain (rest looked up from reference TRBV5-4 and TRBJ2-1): ETGVTQSPTHLIKTRGQQVTLRCSSQSGHNTVSWYQQALGQGPQFIFQYYREEENGRGNFPPRFSGLQFPNYSSELNVNALELDDSALYLCASSPTPRNEQFFGPGTRLTVL.

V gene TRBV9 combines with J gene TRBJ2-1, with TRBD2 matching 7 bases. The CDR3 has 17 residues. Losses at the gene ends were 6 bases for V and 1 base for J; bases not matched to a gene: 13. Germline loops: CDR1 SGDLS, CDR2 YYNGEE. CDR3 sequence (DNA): TGTGCCAGCAACCCTTGGGGGGGTACAGATTCCTACAATGAGCAGTTCTTC. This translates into CASNPWGGTDSYNEQFF.

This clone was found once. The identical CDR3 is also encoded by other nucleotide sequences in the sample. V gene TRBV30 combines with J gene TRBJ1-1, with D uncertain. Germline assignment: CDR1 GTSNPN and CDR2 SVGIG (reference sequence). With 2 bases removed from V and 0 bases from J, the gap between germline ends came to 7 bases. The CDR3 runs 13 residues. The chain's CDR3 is CAWSLGVNTEAFF. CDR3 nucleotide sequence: TGTGCCTGGAGTCTGGGTGTGAACACTGAAGCTTTCTTT.

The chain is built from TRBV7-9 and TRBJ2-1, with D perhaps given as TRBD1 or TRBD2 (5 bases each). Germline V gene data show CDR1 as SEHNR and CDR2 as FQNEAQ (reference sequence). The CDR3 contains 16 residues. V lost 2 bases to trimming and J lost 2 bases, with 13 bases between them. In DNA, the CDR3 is TGTGCCAGCAGCTTATATGGGACCGCTGCCTACAATGAGCAGTTCTTC. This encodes CASSLYGTAAYNEQFF.

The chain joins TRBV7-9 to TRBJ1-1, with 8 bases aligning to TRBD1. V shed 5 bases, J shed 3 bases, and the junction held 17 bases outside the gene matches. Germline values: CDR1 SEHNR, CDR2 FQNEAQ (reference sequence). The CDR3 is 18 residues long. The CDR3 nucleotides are TGTGCCAGCAGCCCATTCACATTACAGGGGGGCGCGGACACTGAAGCTTTCTTT. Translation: CASSPFTLQGGADTEAFF.

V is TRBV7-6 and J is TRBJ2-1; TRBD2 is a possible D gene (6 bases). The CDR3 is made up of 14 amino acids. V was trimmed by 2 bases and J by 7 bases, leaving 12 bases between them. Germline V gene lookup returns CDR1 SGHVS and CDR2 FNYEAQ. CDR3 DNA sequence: TGTGCCAGCAGCTTACTGGGACTTGGAAATGAGCAGTTCTTC. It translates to CASSLLGLGNEQFF.

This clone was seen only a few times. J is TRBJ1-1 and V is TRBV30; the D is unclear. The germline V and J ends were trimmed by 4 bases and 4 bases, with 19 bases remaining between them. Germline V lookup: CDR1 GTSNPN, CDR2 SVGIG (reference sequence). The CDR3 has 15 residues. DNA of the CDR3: TGTGCCTGGACTTCGGGGAGAGTGAGTGGCACTGAAGCTTTCTTT. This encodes CAWTSGRVSGTEAFF.

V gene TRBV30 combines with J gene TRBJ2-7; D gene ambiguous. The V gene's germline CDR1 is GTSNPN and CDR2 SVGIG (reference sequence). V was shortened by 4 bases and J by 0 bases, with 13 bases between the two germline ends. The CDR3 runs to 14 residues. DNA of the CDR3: TGTGCCTGGAACTACAGTCCAGCCTCCTACGAGCAGTACTTC. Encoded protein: CAWNYSPASYEQYF.

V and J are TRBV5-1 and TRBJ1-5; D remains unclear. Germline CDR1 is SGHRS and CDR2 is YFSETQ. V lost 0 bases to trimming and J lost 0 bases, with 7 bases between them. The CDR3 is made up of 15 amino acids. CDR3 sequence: CASSLGVGSNQPQHF. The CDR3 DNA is TGCGCCAGCAGCTTGGGGGTCGGTAGCAATCAGCCCCAGCATTTT.

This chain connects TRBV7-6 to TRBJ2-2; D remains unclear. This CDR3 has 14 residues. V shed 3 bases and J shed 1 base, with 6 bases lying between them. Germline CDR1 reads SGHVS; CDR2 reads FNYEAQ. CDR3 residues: CASSFGRNTGELFF. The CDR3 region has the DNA TGTGCCAGCAGCTTTGGGCGGAACACCGGGGAGCTGTTTTTT.

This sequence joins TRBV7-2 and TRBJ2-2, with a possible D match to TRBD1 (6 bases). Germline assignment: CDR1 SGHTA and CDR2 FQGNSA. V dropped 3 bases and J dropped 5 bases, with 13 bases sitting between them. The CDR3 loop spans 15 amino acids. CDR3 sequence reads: CASSFGQGLTGELFF. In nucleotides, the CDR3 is TGTGCCAGCAGCTTTGGTCAGGGGCTTACCGGGGAGCTGTTTTTT.

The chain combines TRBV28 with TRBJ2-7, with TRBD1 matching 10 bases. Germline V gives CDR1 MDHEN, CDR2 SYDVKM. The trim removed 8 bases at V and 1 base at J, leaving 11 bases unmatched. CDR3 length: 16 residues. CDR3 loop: CASLDRGQGISYEQYF. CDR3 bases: TGTGCCAGCCTCGATCGGGGACAGGGGATATCCTACGAGCAGTACTTC.

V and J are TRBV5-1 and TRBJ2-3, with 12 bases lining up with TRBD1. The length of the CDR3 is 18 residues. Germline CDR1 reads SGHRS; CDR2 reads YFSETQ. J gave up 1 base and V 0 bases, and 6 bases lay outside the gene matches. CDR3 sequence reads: CASSLEGTGGAGTDTQYF. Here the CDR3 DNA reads TGCGCCAGCAGCTTGGAGGGGACAGGGGGCGCCGGCACAGATACGCAGTATTTT.

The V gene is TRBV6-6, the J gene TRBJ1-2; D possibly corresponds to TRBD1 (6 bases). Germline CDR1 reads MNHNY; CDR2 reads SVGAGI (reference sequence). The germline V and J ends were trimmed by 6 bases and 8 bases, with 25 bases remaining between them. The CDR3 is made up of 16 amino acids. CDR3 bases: TGTGCCAGCAGAGACCTAAACAGGGCCCCCCCGGGGGGCTACACCTTC. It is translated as CASRDLNRAPPGGYTF.

CDR3 region: CASSQDRVAGEFF. The CDR3 DNA sequence: TGTGCCAGCAGCCAAGATCGGGTAGCGGGGGAGTTCTTC. The chain carries TRBV14 and TRBJ2-1; 9 bases line up with TRBD2. The V gene's germline CDR1 is SGHDN and CDR2 FVKESK. V trimming: 0 bases; J trimming: 14 bases; junction bases outside the gene matches: 5. CDR3 length: 13 residues.

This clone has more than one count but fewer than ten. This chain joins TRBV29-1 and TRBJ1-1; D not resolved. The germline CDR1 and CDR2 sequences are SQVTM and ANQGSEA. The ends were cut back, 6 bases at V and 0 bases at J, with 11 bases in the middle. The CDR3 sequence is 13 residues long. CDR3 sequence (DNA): TGCAGCGTGCCCCGGACGGTGAACACTGAAGCTTTCTTT. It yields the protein CSVPRTVNTEAFF.